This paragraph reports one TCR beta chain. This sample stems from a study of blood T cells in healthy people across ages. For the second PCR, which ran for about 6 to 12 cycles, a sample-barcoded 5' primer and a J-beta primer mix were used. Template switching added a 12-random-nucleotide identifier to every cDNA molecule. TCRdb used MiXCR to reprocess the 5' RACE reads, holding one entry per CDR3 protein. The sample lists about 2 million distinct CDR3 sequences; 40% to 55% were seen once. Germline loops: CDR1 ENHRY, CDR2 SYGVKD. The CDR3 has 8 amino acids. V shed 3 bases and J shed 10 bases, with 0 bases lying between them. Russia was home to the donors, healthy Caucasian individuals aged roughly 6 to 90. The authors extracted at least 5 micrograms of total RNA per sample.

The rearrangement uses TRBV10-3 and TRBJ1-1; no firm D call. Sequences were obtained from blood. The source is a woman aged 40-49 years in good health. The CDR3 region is CAISEAFF. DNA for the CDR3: TGTGCCATCAGTGAAGCTTTCTTT.